Listed here is a single TCR beta chain. No antigen is known for it. One junction end disagrees with the germline gene, perhaps due to a read error. The entry originates in a study of beta chain features in type 1 diabetes. Study-level information: No age, gender or cell yield differences were seen between patients and healthy donors. Study-level points and caveats: Patients showed naive, central memory and Treg TCRB repertoires that appeared more similar than those of healthy donors. Highly expressing activated T cells could be over-counted with a cDNA template. When Type 1 diabetes patients were examined, their TCRB CDR3s proved moderately but significantly shorter in all four CD4+ subsets.

Expressed TCRB transcripts were sequenced because the isolated RNA had all been reverse transcribed beforehand. Clones were sequenced by immunoSEQ multiplex PCR, and TCRdb holds only the in-frame ones, with some missing. Of approximately 280,000 clones listed, about 15% are singletons. Germline V gives CDR1 SNHLY, CDR2 FYNNEI. The CDR3 is 14 amino acids. CD4+ cells of the naive, central memory, regulatory and stem cell-like memory types were sorted via CD45RO/CCR7/CD25/CD127/CD95/CD27. The sample was naive CD4+ T cells from blood. The clonotype was recovered from a man younger than 30 with type 1 diabetes. This chain links TRBV2 with TRBJ2-7; 8 bases are shared with TRBD1. CDR3 protein: CASTLTGAPSASDF. DNA for the CDR3: TGTGCCAGCACCCTGACAGGGGCCCCCTCGGCTTCGGACTTC. Full variable domain (outside the CDR3, taken from reference TRBV2 and TRBJ2-7): EPEVTQTPSHQVTQMGQEVILRCVPISNHLYFYWYRQILGQKVEFLVSFYNNEISEKSEIFDDQFSVERPDGSNFTLKIRSTKLEDSAMYFCASTLTGAPSASDFGPGTRLTVT.